This T cell receptor (beta chain) was profiled in a study of post-analysis software for immune sequencing data. General study results and limits: Patients used about 5 TRBV segments, including TRBV5-6, TRBV5-1 and TRBV20-1, more often than controls.

CDR3 size: 14 residues. CDR1 is SGHTA and CDR2 is FQGNSA in the germline V gene. V lost 8 bases to trimming and J lost 0 bases; unmatched junction nucleotides: 3. Of note for this clonotype: Antigen unknown.

The authors incorporated unique molecular identifiers into the TCR beta cDNA libraries. TCRdb processed the PCR reads anew with MiXCR; each CDR3 protein has one entry. The sample yields fewer than 900,000 distinct CDR3 sequences, about half seen once. V usage is TRBV7-2 and J usage is TRBJ2-1; 8 positions agree with TRBD2. This TCR was recovered from a girl between 5 and 17 years old with multiple sclerosis. The sample comprised blood. CDR3 amino acids: CASQREISYNEQFF. The CDR3, as DNA: TGTGCCAGCCAGCGGGAGATCTCCTACAATGAGCAGTTCTTC.